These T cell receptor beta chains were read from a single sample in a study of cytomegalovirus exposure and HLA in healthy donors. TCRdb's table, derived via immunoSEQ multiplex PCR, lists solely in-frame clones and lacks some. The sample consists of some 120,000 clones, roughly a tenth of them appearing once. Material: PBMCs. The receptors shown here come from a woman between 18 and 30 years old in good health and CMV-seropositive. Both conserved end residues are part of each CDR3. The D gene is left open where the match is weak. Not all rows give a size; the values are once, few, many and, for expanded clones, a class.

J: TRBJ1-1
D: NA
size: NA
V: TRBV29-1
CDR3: CSVEIGETEAFF
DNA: TGCAGCGTTGAAATTGGGGAGACTGAAGCTTTCTTT

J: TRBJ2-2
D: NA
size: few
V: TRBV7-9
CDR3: CASSPSPSSVIGELFF
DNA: TGTGCCAGCAGCCCATCCCCGTCGTCAGTAATCGGGGAGCTGTTTTTT

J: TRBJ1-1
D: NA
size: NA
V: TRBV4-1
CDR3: CASSQVPRVEAFF
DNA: TGCGCCAGCAGCCAAGTCCCACGGGTTGAAGCTTTCTTT

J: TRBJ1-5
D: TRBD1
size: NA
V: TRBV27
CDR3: CASSLGARGPYSNQPQHF
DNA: TGTGCCAGCAGCCTAGGAGCCAGGGGGCCGTATAGCAATCAGCCCCAGCATTTT

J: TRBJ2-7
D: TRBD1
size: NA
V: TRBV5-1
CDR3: CASSYSGQGTYEQYF
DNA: TGCGCCAGCAGCTATTCGGGACAGGGGACCTACGAGCAGTACTTC

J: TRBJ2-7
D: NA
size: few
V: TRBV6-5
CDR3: CVSKKNWGPYEQYF
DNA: TGTGTCTCCAAGAAAAACTGGGGGCCCTACGAGCAGTACTTC

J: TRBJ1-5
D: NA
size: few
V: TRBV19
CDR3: CASAKGGQPQHF
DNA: TGTGCCAGTGCTAAGGGAGGTCAGCCCCAGCATTTT

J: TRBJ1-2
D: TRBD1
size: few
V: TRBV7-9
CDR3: CASSWDGIQGSGYTF
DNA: TGTGCCAGCAGCTGGGACGGCATACAGGGGAGCGGCTACACCTTC

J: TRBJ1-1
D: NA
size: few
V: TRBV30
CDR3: CAWSAQVDEAFF
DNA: TGTGCCTGGAGTGCCCAAGTAGATGAAGCTTTCTTT

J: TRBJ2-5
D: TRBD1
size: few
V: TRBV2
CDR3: CASRKGQQETQYF
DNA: TGTGCCAGCAGAAAGGGACAGCAAGAGACCCAGTACTTC

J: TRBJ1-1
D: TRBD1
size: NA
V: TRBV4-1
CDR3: CASSQERGQGNTEAFF
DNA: TGCGCCAGCAGCCAAGAGCGGGGACAGGGAAACACTGAAGCTTTCTTT

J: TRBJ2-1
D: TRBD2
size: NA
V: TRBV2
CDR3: CASSARTSGGDEQFF
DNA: TGTGCCAGCAGTGCTCGGACTAGCGGAGGCGATGAGCAGTTCTTC

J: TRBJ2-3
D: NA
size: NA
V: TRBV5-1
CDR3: CASSFETDTQYF
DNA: TGCGCCAGCAGCTTTGAGACAGATACGCAGTATTTT

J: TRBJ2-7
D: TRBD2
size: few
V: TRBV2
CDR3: CASRTSGSTYEQYF
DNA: TGTGCCAGCAGGACTAGCGGGAGCACCTACGAGCAGTACTTC

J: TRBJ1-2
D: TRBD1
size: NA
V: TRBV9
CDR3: CASSGTGGNYGYTF
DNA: TGTGCCAGCAGCGGGACAGGGGGGAACTATGGCTACACCTTC

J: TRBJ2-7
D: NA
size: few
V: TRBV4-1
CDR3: CASSHRDTYEQYF
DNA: TGCGCCAGCAGCCACCGGGACACCTACGAGCAGTACTTC

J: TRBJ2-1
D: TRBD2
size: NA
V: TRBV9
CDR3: CASSATSGFGEQFF
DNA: TGTGCCAGCAGCGCCACTAGCGGTTTCGGTGAGCAGTTCTTC

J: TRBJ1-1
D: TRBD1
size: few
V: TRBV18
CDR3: CASSLMGQPVRAFF
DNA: TGTGCCAGCTCCTTAATGGGACAGCCGGTCCGAGCTTTCTTT

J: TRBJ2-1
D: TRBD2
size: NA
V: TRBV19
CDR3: CASSLSPALAGSYNEQFF
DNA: TGTGCCAGTAGTCTCAGCCCGGCCCTAGCGGGGTCCTACAATGAGCAGTTCTTC

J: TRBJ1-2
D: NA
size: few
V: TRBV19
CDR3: CASRAVYGYTF
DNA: TGTGCCAGTAGGGCGGTCTATGGCTACACCTTC

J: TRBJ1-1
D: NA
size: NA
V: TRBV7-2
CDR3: CASSVLGGGVRAEAFF
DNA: TGTGCCAGCAGCGTACTAGGAGGGGGGGTTAGAGCTGAAGCTTTCTTT

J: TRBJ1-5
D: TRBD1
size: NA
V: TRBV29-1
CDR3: CSASTGFSNQPQHF
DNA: TGCAGCGCTTCGACAGGGTTCAGCAATCAGCCCCAGCATTTT

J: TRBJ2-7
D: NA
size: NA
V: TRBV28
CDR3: CASSLFSVTRYYEQYF
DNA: TGTGCCAGCAGTTTATTTTCGGTAACTAGATACTACGAGCAGTACTTC

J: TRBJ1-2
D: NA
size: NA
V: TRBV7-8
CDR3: CASSPYIIEAPKYYGYTF
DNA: TGTGCCAGCAGCCCTTACATTATTGAGGCCCCTAAGTACTATGGCTACACCTTC